The 13 T cell receptor beta chains below come from one sample, sequenced in a study of shared clonotypes between healthy human individuals. Only in-frame clones appear in the TCRdb table, and some are missing; sequencing was by immunoSEQ multiplex PCR. The table lists 2 million to 2.5 million clones, 85% to 95% of them singletons. The naive CD8 population came from CD45RO-negative cells selected for CCR7, without terminally differentiated effector memory CD45RA+ cells. The specimen was naive CD8+ T cells sorted from blood. The receptors were sampled from a man between 18 and 29 years old in good health.

The V and J genes are TRBV19 and TRBJ1-2; no reliable D call. The CDR3 runs to 18 residues. The V end lost 2 bases, the J end lost 1 base, and 20 bases lay between the germline ends. Germline V gene lookup returns CDR1 LNHDA and CDR2 SQIVND (reference sequence). CDR3 nucleotide sequence: TGTGCCAGTAGTATACTTGGCAGCGCCTGGGAGGGTAACTATGGCTACACCTTC. This codes for CASSILGSAWEGNYGYTF.

This rearrangement joins TRBV30 to TRBJ2-3; tentatively, D is TRBD1 (6 bases). Trimming cost V 2 bases and J 2 bases, with 17 bases left between them. Germline-derived CDR1 and CDR2 are GTSNPN and SVGIG (reference sequence). The CDR3 is made up of 16 amino acids. CDR3 coding DNA: TGTGCCTGGAGTCAACGACAGGTGGAGGCCACAGATACGCAGTATTTT. It translates to CAWSQRQVEATDTQYF.

This clone was found once. V usage is TRBV6-1 and J usage is TRBJ2-7, with 10 bases aligning to TRBD1. From germline, CDR1 is MNHNS and CDR2 SASEGT. Trimming cost V 7 bases and J 4 bases; bases outside gene matches: 10. This CDR3 comprises 15 residues. The CDR3 here is CASTHGTGASYEQYF. In DNA form, the CDR3 reads TGTGCCAGCACCCACGGGACAGGGGCGTCTTACGAGCAGTACTTC.

V and J are TRBV6-6 and TRBJ2-1, with D perhaps TRBD1 (6 bases). CDR1 MNHNY and CDR2 SVGAGI come from the germline V gene (reference sequence). V was trimmed by 6 bases and J by 2 bases, leaving 17 bases between them. The CDR3 spans 16 residues. CDR3 amino acids: CASRAGVAFPYNEQFF. The CDR3 DNA reads TGTGCCAGCAGGGCAGGGGTGGCTTTCCCCTACAATGAGCAGTTCTTC.

The DNA for the CDR3 is TGTGCCACCACACTAGCGGGAGGATATAATGAGCAGTTCTTC. Residues: CATTLAGGYNEQFF. The J gene is TRBJ2-1, the V gene TRBV27; 12 nucleotides agree with TRBD2. This CDR3 has 14 residues. Germline V CDR1 and CDR2: MNHEY, SMNVEV (reference sequence). The J segment lost 7 bases and the V segment lost 10 bases, leaving 8 bases of the junction unmatched.

This chain uses TRBV19 with TRBJ2-7; 10 bases are shared with TRBD1. Germline V gene data show CDR1 as LNHDA and CDR2 as SQIVND (reference sequence). After removal of 7 bases from V and 3 bases from J, the junction contained 6 bases not matched to a gene. This CDR3 contains 14 residues. The CDR3 DNA is TGTGCCAGTAACCTCGGGACAGGGGACTACGAGCAGTACTTC. It is translated as CASNLGTGDYEQYF.

CDR3 protein: CASSGGRLVETQYF. For the CDR3, the DNA is TGTGCCAGCAGTGGGGGCAGGTTGGTAGAGACCCAGTACTTC. This chain joins TRBV6-1 and TRBJ2-5, with D maybe TRBD1 (5 bases). CDR1 and CDR2 (germline): MNHNS, SASEGT. The CDR3 has 14 amino acids. V was trimmed by 4 bases and J by 4 bases, leaving 13 bases between them.

This chain connects TRBV28 to TRBJ1-5, with a tentative D call TRBD1 (6 bases). The CDR3 loop spans 14 amino acids. V was trimmed by 7 bases and J by 5 bases, leaving 15 bases between them. Germline V lookup: CDR1 MDHEN, CDR2 SYDVKM. This CDR3 is CASNTGSGHQPQHF. The CDR3 nucleotides are TGTGCCAGCAACACAGGGTCTGGCCATCAGCCCCAGCATTTT.

This chain connects TRBV29-1 to TRBJ2-3; no clear D gene. V was shortened by 0 bases and J by 1 base, with 8 bases between the two germline ends. The CDR3 runs 14 residues. The germline V gene has CDR1 SQVTM and CDR2 ANQGSEA. DNA for the CDR3: TGCAGCGTTGAAGAGACACAGCGCACAGATACGCAGTATTTT. This gives the protein CSVEETQRTDTQYF.

The chain combines TRBV6-4 with TRBJ2-7; D is possibly TRBD1 (6 bases). V lost 6 bases and J 5 bases, leaving 17 bases between the germline ends. CDR3 length equals 14 residues. Per germline, CDR1 MRHNA and CDR2 SNTAGT. The DNA of the CDR3 is TGTGCCAGCAGGCCCCGTGGGACACCAAACGAGCAGTACTTC. Residues: CASRPRGTPNEQYF.

The chain recombines TRBV7-9 with TRBJ2-2; no reliable D call. V was shortened by 5 bases and J by 6 bases, with 10 bases between the two germline ends. The germline V gene has CDR1 SEHNR and CDR2 FQNEAQ (reference sequence). This CDR3 contains 13 residues. CDR3 sequence: CASSPDVSGELFF. The CDR3 region has the DNA TGTGCCAGCAGCCCCGACGTTTCCGGGGAGCTGTTTTTT.

The chain uses TRBV19 and TRBJ1-2, with a weak D call TRBD1 (6 bases). The V gene lost 1 base and the J gene lost 3 bases, with 12 bases spanning the gap. Germline V gives CDR1 LNHDA, CDR2 SQIVND (reference sequence). The CDR3 extends over 15 amino acids. The CDR3 bases are TGTGCCAGTAGTATAGGGGGGCAGCTTTACTATGGCTACACCTTC. This gives the protein CASSIGGQLYYGYTF.

This sequence joins TRBV7-2 and TRBJ2-7; weak D call: TRBD2 (5 bases). Trimming stripped 1 base from V and 2 bases from J, with 9 bases between. Germline loops: CDR1 SGHTA, CDR2 FQGNSA. The CDR3 totals 14 residues. The CDR3 coding sequence is TGTGCCAGCAGCTTAGAGGGAGAGACCTACGAGCAGTACTTC. Its protein is CASSLEGETYEQYF.